The source of this T cell receptor beta chain is a study of blood T cell repertoires in COVID-19. The wider study: The cDNA or gDNA used as material had been derived from T cells, B-cell-depleted T cells, or PBMCs.

Assay used: immunoSEQ multiplex PCR; TCRdb lists only in-frame clones, some missing. The table includes over 350,000 clones, more than 85% detected once. Sample: peripheral blood. This clonotype was sampled from a woman in her twenties or thirties with acute or convalescent COVID-19.

In DNA form, the CDR3 reads TGTGCCAGCAGCTACGAAACCGGGACAGCCCTCCCCTACGAGCAGTACTTC. Its protein product is CASSYETGTALPYEQYF. This chain connects TRBV5-6 to TRBJ2-7; 7 bases map to TRBD1. Unmatched junction bases numbered 14, after V lost 3 bases and J lost 2 bases. CDR1 SGHDT and CDR2 YYEEEE come from the germline V gene. The CDR3 extends over 17 amino acids.